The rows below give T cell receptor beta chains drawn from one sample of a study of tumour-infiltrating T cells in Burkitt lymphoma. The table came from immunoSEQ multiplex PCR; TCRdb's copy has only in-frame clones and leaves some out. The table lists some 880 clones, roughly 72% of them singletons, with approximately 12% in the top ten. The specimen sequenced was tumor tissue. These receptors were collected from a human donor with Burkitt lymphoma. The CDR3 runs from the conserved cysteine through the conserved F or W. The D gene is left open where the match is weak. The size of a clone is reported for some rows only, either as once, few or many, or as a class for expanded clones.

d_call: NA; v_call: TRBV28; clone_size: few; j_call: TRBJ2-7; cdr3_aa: CATLRDNYEQYF; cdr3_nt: TGTGCCACCCTCCGGGACAACTACGAGCAGTACTTC
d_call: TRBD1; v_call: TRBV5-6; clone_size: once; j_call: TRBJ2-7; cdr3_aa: CASSLAGQVDEQYF; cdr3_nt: TGTGCCAGCAGCTTGGCGGGACAGGTCGACGAGCAGTACTTC
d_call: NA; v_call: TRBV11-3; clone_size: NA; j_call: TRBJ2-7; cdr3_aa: CASSQASGTYEQYF; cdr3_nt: TGTGCCAGCAGCCAGGCCTCAGGGACCTACGAGCAGTACTTC
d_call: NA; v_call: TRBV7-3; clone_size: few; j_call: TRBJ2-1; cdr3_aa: CASSPPGGWDEQFF; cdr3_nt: TGTGCCAGCAGCCCGCCGGGGGGCTGGGATGAGCAGTTCTTC
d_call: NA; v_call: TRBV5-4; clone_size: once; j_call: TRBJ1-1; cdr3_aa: CASSLDTRNTEAFF; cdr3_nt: TGTGCCAGCAGCCTGGACACCCGGAACACTGAAGCTTTCTTT
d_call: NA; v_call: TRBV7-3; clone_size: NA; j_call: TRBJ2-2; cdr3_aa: CASSLLTAGELFF; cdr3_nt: TGTGCCAGCAGCTTATTAACGGCCGGGGAGCTGTTTTTT
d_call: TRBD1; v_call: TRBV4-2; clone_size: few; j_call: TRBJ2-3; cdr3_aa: CASSQDPGQGWADTQYF; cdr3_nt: TGTGCCAGCAGCCAAGATCCCGGACAGGGGTGGGCAGATACGCAGTATTTT
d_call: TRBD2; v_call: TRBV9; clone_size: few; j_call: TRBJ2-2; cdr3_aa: CASSVGGGFFSGELFF; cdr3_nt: TGTGCCAGCAGCGTAGGCGGGGGGTTTTTTTCCGGGGAGCTGTTTTTT
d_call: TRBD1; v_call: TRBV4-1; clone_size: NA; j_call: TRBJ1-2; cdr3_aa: CASSQVETGGAYGYTF; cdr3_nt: TGCGCCAGCAGCCAAGTAGAAACAGGGGGCGCCTATGGCTACACCTTC
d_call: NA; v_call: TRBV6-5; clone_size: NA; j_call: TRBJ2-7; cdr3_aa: CASSTAPGTYEQYF; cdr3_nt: TGTGCCAGCAGTACCGCGCCAGGAACCTACGAGCAGTACTTC
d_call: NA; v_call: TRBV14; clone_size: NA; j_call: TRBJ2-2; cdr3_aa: CASSQDWGVAGELFF; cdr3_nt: TGTGCCAGCAGCCAAGATTGGGGGGTCGCCGGGGAGCTGTTTTTT
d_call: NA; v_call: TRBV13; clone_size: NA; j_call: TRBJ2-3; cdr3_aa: CASSLGWRTQYF; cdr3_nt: TGTGCCAGCAGCTTGGGGTGGCGGACGCAGTATTTT
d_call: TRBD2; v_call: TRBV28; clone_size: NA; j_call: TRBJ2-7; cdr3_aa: CASSNLGLAGAGEQYF; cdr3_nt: TGTGCCAGCAGCAACCTGGGACTAGCGGGAGCTGGAGAGCAGTACTTC
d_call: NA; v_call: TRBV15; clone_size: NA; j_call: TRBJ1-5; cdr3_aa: CATSRGGGYQPQHF; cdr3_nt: TGTGCCACCAGCAGAGGTGGGGGTTATCAGCCCCAGCATTTT
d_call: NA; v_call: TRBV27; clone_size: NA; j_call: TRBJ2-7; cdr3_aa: CASSQDGSSYEQYF; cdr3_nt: TGTGCCAGCAGTCAGGACGGGAGCTCCTACGAGCAGTACTTC
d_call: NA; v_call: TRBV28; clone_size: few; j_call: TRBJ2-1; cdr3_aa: CASASDNTMTEQFF; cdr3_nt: TGTGCCAGCGCTTCGGACAACACAATGACCGAGCAGTTCTTC
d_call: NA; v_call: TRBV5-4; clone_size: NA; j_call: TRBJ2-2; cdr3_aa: CASGLGGPGELFF; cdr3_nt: TGTGCCAGCGGCCTTGGAGGTCCCGGGGAGCTGTTTTTT
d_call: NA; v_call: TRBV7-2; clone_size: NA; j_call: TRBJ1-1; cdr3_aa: CASRQGQNTEAFF; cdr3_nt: TGTGCCAGCAGACAGGGCCAGAACACTGAAGCTTTCTTT
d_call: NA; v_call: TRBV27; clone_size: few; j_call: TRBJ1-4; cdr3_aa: CASSFGGVEEKLFF; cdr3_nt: TGTGCCAGCAGTTTTGGAGGGGTTGAGGAAAAACTGTTTTTT
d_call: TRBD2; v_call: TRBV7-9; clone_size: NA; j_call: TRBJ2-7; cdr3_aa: CASDQGGAREQYF; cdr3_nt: TGTGCCAGCGACCAGGGAGGGGCGAGGGAGCAGTACTTC
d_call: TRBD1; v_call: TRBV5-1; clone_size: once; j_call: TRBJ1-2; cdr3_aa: CASSYLGQGGPGGYTF; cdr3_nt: TGCGCCAGCAGCTATCTAGGACAGGGGGGACCCGGGGGCTACACCTTC
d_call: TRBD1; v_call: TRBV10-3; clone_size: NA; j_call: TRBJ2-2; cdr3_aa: CAIRRGQEDGELFF; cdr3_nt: TGTGCCATCAGAAGGGGGCAAGAAGACGGGGAGCTGTTTTTT
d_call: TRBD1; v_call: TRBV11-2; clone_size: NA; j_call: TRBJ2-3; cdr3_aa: CASSRTGASSTDTQYF; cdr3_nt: TGTGCCAGCAGCCGTACAGGGGCCTCTAGCACAGATACGCAGTATTTT
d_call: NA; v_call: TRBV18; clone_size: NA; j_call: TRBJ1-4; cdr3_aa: CASSPDRATNEKLFF; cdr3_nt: TGTGCCAGCTCACCCGACAGAGCTACTAATGAAAAACTGTTTTTT
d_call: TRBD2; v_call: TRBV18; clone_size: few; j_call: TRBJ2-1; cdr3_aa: CASSPPEAGGGNEQFF; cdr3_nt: TGTGCCAGCTCACCGCCCGAAGCGGGAGGCGGGAATGAGCAGTTCTTC
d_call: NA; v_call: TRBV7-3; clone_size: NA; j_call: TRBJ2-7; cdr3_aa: CASSLLGTPYYEQYF; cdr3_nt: TGTGCCAGCAGCTTACTCGGGACACCTTACTACGAGCAGTACTTC
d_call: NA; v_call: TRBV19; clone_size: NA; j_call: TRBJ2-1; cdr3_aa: CASSLEGSGGDEQFF; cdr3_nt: TGTGCCAGTAGCCTAGAGGGGTCCGGAGGCGATGAGCAGTTCTTC
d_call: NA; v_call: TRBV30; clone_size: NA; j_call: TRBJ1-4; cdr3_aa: CAWSVLQTRQNEKLFF; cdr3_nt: TGTGCCTGGAGTGTTCTTCAAACGAGACAGAATGAAAAACTGTTTTTT
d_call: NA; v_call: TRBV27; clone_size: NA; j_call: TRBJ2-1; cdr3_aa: CASSSTYEQFF; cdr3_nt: TGTGCCAGCAGTTCGACGTATGAGCAGTTCTTC